One sample yielded the 13 T cell receptor beta chains listed below, sequenced in a study of Tregs in tolerant kidney transplant recipients. Related graft donors supplied nonmyeloablative bone marrow transplants, and mixed chimerism was transient. This table comes from immunoSEQ multiplex PCR, and its TCRdb copy is limited to in-frame clones, with some not included. The sample totals approximately 30,000 clones; its top ten clones hold 1.8%. Sequencing used CD4+ T cells from blood (PBMCs), obtained 24 months after the transplant. The receptors were gathered from a human patient who received a combined kidney and bone marrow transplant. Some T cells may be graft donor cells.

Concerning this clone itself: The CDR3 end falls 3 residues outside the read, so it is completed with the germline J gene. This chain joins TRBV20-1 and TRBJ2-3; no reliable D call. There are 14 residues in the CDR3. V lost 3 bases and J 1 base, leaving 11 bases between the germline ends. CDR1 is DFQATT and CDR2 is SNEGSKA in the germline V gene (reference sequence). The sequenced part of the CDR3 DNA is TGCAGTGCTAGTTACTTTTTGGGCACAGATACG. This sequence encodes CSASYFLGTDT. The full CDR3 is CSASYFLGTDTQYF.

Its frequency marks this clone as medium-sized. Read data end 3 residues before the CDR3 end; the end is taken from the germline J gene. This chain uses TRBV9 with TRBJ2-5; a weak D match, TRBD2 (6 bases). Germline V gives CDR1 SGDLS, CDR2 YYNGEE. The CDR3 runs 14 residues. V was shortened by 1 base and J by 1 base, with 8 bases between the two germline ends. The sequenced CDR3 bases are TGTGCCAGCAGCGTATTAGCGGTCCAAGAGACC. It yields the protein CASSVLAVQET. The whole CDR3 sequence is CASSVLAVQETQYF.

On this clone itself: The observed sequence ends 3 residues before the CDR3 terminus, with the missing tail filled in from the germline J gene. The chain combines TRBV5-1 with TRBJ2-2; a weak D match, TRBD1 (6 bases). V lost 0 bases and J 6 bases, leaving 12 bases between the germline ends. The CDR3 consists of 15 residues. Germline V CDR1 and CDR2: SGHRS, YFSETQ. CDR3 bases read: TGCGCCAGCAGCTTGGATGGGGGCGACGCCGGGGAG. Translation: CASSLDGGDAGE. The complete CDR3 sequence is CASSLDGGDAGELFF.

For this clone: The read halts 3 residues ahead of the CDR3 end, with the missing end drawn from the germline J gene. The J gene is TRBJ2-5, the V gene TRBV7-2; 9 bases are a match to TRBD1. CDR1 is SGHTA and CDR2 is FQGNSA in the germline V gene. CDR3 length: 15 residues. J lost 5 bases, V lost 5 bases, and 9 bases had no gene match. The part of the CDR3 DNA that was read is TGTGCCAGCAGCAAATCGGGACAGGGCTCGGAGACC. It codes for CASSKSGQGSET. The full CDR3 protein is CASSKSGQGSETQYF.

About this clone itself: With the read ending 3 residues before the CDR3 end, the germline J gene is used to fill in that end. The chain combines TRBV7-2 with TRBJ1-2, with unresolved D. The CDR3 length is 12 residues. Between the trimmed V and J ends, which lost 5 bases and 2 bases, there was a span of 6 bases. Germline CDR1 is SGHTA and CDR2 is FQGNSA. Here the CDR3 reads CASSTWNYGYTF. The part of the CDR3 DNA that was read is TGTGCCAGCAGCACATGGAACTATGGC.

Comments on this clone: The observed sequence ends 3 residues before the CDR3 terminus, with the missing tail filled in from the germline J gene. The chain has TRBV6-4 and TRBJ2-4, with D possibly matching TRBD1 (6 bases). Trimming cost V 2 bases and J 0 bases, with 14 bases left between them. In germline, CDR1 is MRHNA, CDR2 SNTAGT. There are 17 residues in the CDR3. The CDR3 loop reads CASSDGQKSVAKNIQYF. CDR3 DNA (partial): TGTGCCAGCAGTGACGGACAGAAGTCTGTAGCCAAAAACATT.

Concerning this clone: The DNA ends 3 residues before the CDR3 does, and the rest of the CDR3 is filled in from the germline J gene. The chain uses TRBV5-8 and TRBJ2-5, with a weak D call TRBD2 (5 bases). Germline V gene data show CDR1 as SGHTS and CDR2 as YDEGEE. CDR3 length equals 13 residues. V dropped 4 bases and J dropped 3 bases, with 10 bases sitting between them. The CDR3 loop is CASSRTRKETQYF. The sequenced part of the CDR3 DNA is TGTGCCAGCAGCCGCACTAGGAAAGAGACC.

A note on this clone: The read falls 3 residues short of the CDR3 end, and the missing part is taken from the germline J gene. The rearrangement uses TRBV7-9 and TRBJ2-3; 10 nucleotides match TRBD2. CDR3 size: 14 residues. The V segment lost 9 bases and the J segment 3 bases; nucleotides outside the gene matches: 6. The germline V gene encodes CDR1 SEHNR and CDR2 FQNEAQ (reference sequence). The CDR3 region is CASVAGGGTDTQYF. The CDR3 DNA, read in part, is TGTGCCAGTGTAGCGGGAGGAGGTACAGATACG.

In regard to this clone: The read terminates 3 residues ahead of where the CDR3 ends, so the germline J gene completes it. V and J are TRBV18 and TRBJ2-5; 10 bases are a match to TRBD1. This CDR3 contains 14 residues. With 6 bases clipped from V and 5 bases from J, the junction kept 6 bases outside the gene matches. The V gene's germline CDR1 is KGHSH and CDR2 LQKENI. CDR3 DNA (partial): TGTGCCAGCTCGGGACAGGGGACGGGGGAGACC. Protein: CASSGQGTGET. The full CDR3 sequence reads CASSGQGTGETQYF.

Turning to this clone: With the read ending 3 residues before the CDR3 end, the germline J gene is used to fill in that end. This chain joins TRBV20-1 and TRBJ2-7; 8 bases match TRBD2. This CDR3 has 14 residues. Germline V gene data show CDR1 as DFQATT and CDR2 as SNEGSKA (reference sequence). V lost 2 bases, J lost 0 bases, and 3 bases stayed unmatched. Partial CDR3 DNA: TGCAGTGCTAGATCGGGGGGGAGCTCCTACGAG. Amino acids: CSARSGGSSYE. The full CDR3 protein is CSARSGGSSYEQYF.

In regard to this clone: The CDR3 end falls 3 residues outside the read, so it is completed with the germline J gene. This rearrangement joins TRBV5-5 to TRBJ2-1, with 9 bases that match TRBD2. Germline V lookup: CDR1 SGHKS, CDR2 YYEKEE (reference sequence). The CDR3 is made up of 15 amino acids. V lost 3 bases and J lost 1; bases outside the gene matches: 2. The covered CDR3 bases are TGTGCCAGCAGCTACCTAGCGGGATCCTACAATGAG. It translates to CASSYLAGSYNE. The entire CDR3 protein reads CASSYLAGSYNEQFF.

To note about this clone: The read gets to within 3 residues of the CDR3 end, and the germline J gene fills in the rest. The V gene is TRBV7-8, the J gene TRBJ1-1; D uncertain. CDR1 is SGHVS, CDR2 FQNEAQ, per germline. The CDR3 is 14 amino acids. V was pared by 0 bases and J by 7 bases, with 12 bases between. CDR3 loop: CASSLAKVTGEAFF. CDR3 DNA (partial): TGTGCCAGCAGCTTAGCGAAAGTAACGGGTGAA. The full variable domain, completed using reference TRBV7-8 and TRBJ1-1, is GAGVSQSPRYKVAKRGQDVALRCDPISGHVSLFWYQQALGQGPEFLTYFQNEAQLDKSGLPSDRFFAERPEGSVSTLKIQRTQQEDSAVYLCASSLAKVTGEAFFGQGTRLTVV.

The sequenced part of the CDR3 DNA is TGCAGTGCTACCTACTTAGCGGGGGGCGGTAATGAG. This sequence encodes CSATYLAGGGNE. The CDR3, in full, reads CSATYLAGGGNEQFF. V gene TRBV20-1 combines with J gene TRBJ2-1, with 10 bases that match TRBD2. The CDR3 is cut off 3 residues early in the read; its end comes from the germline J gene. CDR1 and CDR2 (germline): DFQATT, SNEGSKA (reference sequence). This CDR3 comprises 15 residues. The J segment lost 7 bases and the V segment lost 4 bases, leaving 10 bases of the junction unmatched.